The 22 T cell receptor beta chains below all came from one sample that was sequenced in a study of CD4+ T cells in melanoma (dated by TCRdb to 2021 to 2024). The library was built by means of the immunoSEQ multiplex PCR assay. TCRdb took over this immuneACCESS table, retaining in-frame rearrangements with V and J assigned. Such tables are incomplete; in checked studies, under half of the missing clones stem from an unresolved V gene, and the remainder is unexplained. The sample records 18,000 or so clones, 83% of which are singletons. Of the sample, 5.1% falls within the top ten clones. The sequencing sample was made of cells from a culture (not recorded whether cultured in vitro). The receptors were gathered from a human donor with melanoma.

V is TRBV4-2 and J is TRBJ2-4; D perhaps matches TRBD2 (5 bases). CDR1 and CDR2 from the germline V gene are LGHNA and YNFKEQ. Trimming shortened V by 1 base and J by 0 bases, and 10 bases separated the two germline ends. The CDR3 has 16 amino acids. The CDR3, as DNA: TGTGCCAGCAGCCAAGCCGCGGGTTTAGCCAAAAACATTCAGTACTTC. This gives the protein CASSQAAGLAKNIQYF.

V is TRBV7-2 and J is TRBJ2-4; D may be TRBD2 (6 bases). The CDR3 has 14 amino acids. Trimming removed 9 bases at V and 0 bases at J, with 12 bases between. Per germline, CDR1 SGHTA and CDR2 FQGNSA. For the CDR3, the DNA is TGTGCCAGTTCAGCGGAGGGAGCCAAAAACATTCAGTACTTC. Amino acids: CASSAEGAKNIQYF.

This clone was found a few times. V and J are TRBV6-1 and TRBJ1-1; D gene uncertain. The CDR3 length is 16 residues. CDR1 MNHNS and CDR2 SASEGT come from the germline V gene. V gave up 0 bases and J gave up 4 bases, with 15 bases separating them. The CDR3, as DNA: TGTGCCAGCAGTGAAGCGTGGACTGCCTACGGCACTGAAGCTTTCTTT. Amino acids: CASSEAWTAYGTEAFF.

V is TRBV7-9 and J is TRBJ2-5; 9 positions match TRBD2. V trimming: 2 bases; J trimming: 4 bases; junction bases outside the gene matches: 11. The CDR3 consists of 17 residues. CDR1 is SEHNR, CDR2 FQNEAQ, per germline (reference sequence). DNA for the CDR3: TGTGCCAGCAGCTTACTAGCGGGAAAGGGGGGTCGAGAGACCCAGTACTTC. This gives the protein CASSLLAGKGGRETQYF.

This sequence joins TRBV6-5 and TRBJ2-5; a possible D gene is TRBD1 (5 bases). The CDR3 is 15 amino acids. In germline, CDR1 is MNHEY, CDR2 SVGAGI. Between the trimmed V and J ends, which lost 6 bases and 2 bases, there was a span of 16 bases. In DNA form, the CDR3 reads TGTGCCAGCAGCGGACATGGCAGAAGACAAGAGACCCAGTACTTC. Protein: CASSGHGRRQETQYF.

This clone was detected once. The rearrangement links TRBV7-6 to TRBJ1-6, with a tentative D call TRBD1 (5 bases). This CDR3 has 15 amino acids. The germline V and J ends were trimmed by 2 bases and 8 bases, with 13 bases remaining between them. Germline CDR1 reads SGHVS; CDR2 reads FNYEAQ. CDR3 in amino acids: CASSLSGFSDSPLHF. CDR3 nucleotide sequence: TGTGCCAGCAGCTTATCAGGGTTTAGTGATTCACCCCTCCACTTT. Supplemented by reference TRBV7-6 and TRBJ1-6, the full variable domain reads GAGVSQSPRYKVTKRGQDVALRCDPISGHVSLYWYRQALGQGPEFLTYFNYEAQQDKSGLPNDRFSAERPEGSISTLTIQRTEQRDSAMYRCASSLSGFSDSPLHFGNGTRLTVT.

The rearrangement uses TRBV11-2 and TRBJ1-2, with a weak D call TRBD1 (5 bases). The CDR3 covers 19 residues. Germline V CDR1 and CDR2: SGHAT, FQNNGV. V lost 0 bases and J lost 8, with 28 bases in between. For the CDR3, the DNA is TGTGCCAGCAGCTTAGATGGTAGCGGGGGTGATCGAGGACGCCGCGGCTACACCTTC. Protein product: CASSLDGSGGDRGRRGYTF.

The genes are TRBV7-3 and TRBJ1-2; TRBD1 aligns across 10 bases. This CDR3 comprises 19 residues. In germline, CDR1 is SGHTA, CDR2 FQGTGA. Losses at the gene ends were 0 bases for V and 0 bases for J; bases not matched to a gene: 10. The CDR3 DNA follows: TGTGCCAGCAGCTTAACGTTAGGACAGGGGGGCACTTCTAACTATGGCTACACCTTC. It codes for CASSLTLGQGGTSNYGYTF.

The count of this clone is one. The chain combines TRBV5-6 with TRBJ1-2; weak D call: TRBD1 (5 bases). The ends were cut back, 0 bases at V and 2 bases at J, with 14 bases in the middle. CDR3 size: 16 residues. The germline V gene has CDR1 SGHDT and CDR2 YYEEEE. The chain's CDR3 is CASSLVAQEGNYGYTF. The CDR3 nucleotides are TGTGCCAGCAGCTTGGTGGCGCAGGAGGGGAACTATGGCTACACCTTC.

The chain uses TRBV5-1 and TRBJ2-3; D call uncertain. This CDR3 has 15 amino acids. Trimming left V 1 base short and J 0 bases short, with 9 bases between. Germline loops: CDR1 SGHRS, CDR2 YFSETQ. The CDR3 spells CASSLIVVSTDTQYF. CDR3 sequence (DNA): TGCGCCAGCAGCTTGATTGTCGTTAGCACAGATACGCAGTATTTT.

The chain uses TRBV6-1 and TRBJ1-5; 9 positions agree with TRBD1. The trim removed 4 bases at V and 0 bases at J, leaving 13 bases unmatched. The CDR3 extends over 19 amino acids. Germline assignment: CDR1 MNHNS and CDR2 SASEGT. The CDR3 DNA is TGTGCCAGCAGTGGACTCGGAGCGGGACAGGGCAATAGCAATCAGCCCCAGCATTTT. It codes for CASSGLGAGQGNSNQPQHF.

The chain links TRBV29-1 to TRBJ2-5; 8 nucleotides match TRBD1. In germline, CDR1 is SQVTM, CDR2 ANQGSEA. The CDR3 is made up of 18 amino acids. Trimming cost V 3 bases and J 1 base; bases outside gene matches: 16. CDR3 residues: CSVEAGQGLTRTQETQYF. CDR3 nucleotides: TGCAGCGTTGAGGCAGGACAGGGCCTGACGAGGACCCAAGAGACCCAGTACTTC.

This chain connects TRBV11-2 to TRBJ1-6, with D uncertain. This CDR3 has 14 residues. In germline, CDR1 is SGHAT, CDR2 FQNNGV. With 5 bases removed from V and 10 bases from J, the gap between germline ends came to 15 bases. The CDR3 DNA reads TGTGCCAGCAGCAGAGGGAGGGCGGGCTCACCCCTCCACTTT. It is translated as CASSRGRAGSPLHF.

V is TRBV5-1 and J is TRBJ2-1, with D unresolved. Germline V gene lookup returns CDR1 SGHRS and CDR2 YFSETQ. CDR3 size: 12 residues. V shed 0 bases and J shed 8 bases, with 6 bases lying between them. This CDR3 is CASSLGRDEQFF. The CDR3 DNA is TGCGCCAGCAGCTTGGGCCGCGATGAGCAGTTCTTC.

The chain couples TRBV11-3 to TRBJ2-3; 11 bases match TRBD2. Germline V gene data show CDR1 as SGHNT and CDR2 as YENEEA. Trimming took 5 bases from V and 5 from J; bases not matched to a gene: 6. The CDR3 sequence is 15 residues long. CDR3 sequence (DNA): TGTGCCAGCAGCCGAGGGACTAGCGGAGGAGATACGCAGTATTTT. This codes for CASSRGTSGGDTQYF.

The gene calls are TRBV5-1 and TRBJ1-2, with unresolved D. In germline, CDR1 is SGHRS, CDR2 YFSETQ. V was cut by 0 bases and J by 3 bases, with 12 bases left in between. This CDR3 spans 15 amino acids. For the CDR3, the DNA is TGCGCCAGCAGCTTGGGCCCCGATACCCACTATGGCTACACCTTC. This codes for CASSLGPDTHYGYTF.

The chain uses TRBV6-6 and TRBJ1-1, with D perhaps TRBD1 (6 bases). Germline CDR1 is MNHNY and CDR2 is SVGAGI (reference sequence). The CDR3 covers 14 residues. V lost 6 bases and J 8 bases, leaving 19 bases between the germline ends. In DNA, the CDR3 is TGTGCCAGCAGGGAACGGACAGCCGGGCAGGAAGCTTTCTTT. Translation: CASRERTAGQEAFF.

V and J are TRBV5-1 and TRBJ2-7; D gene unclear. This CDR3 is 15 amino acids long. V was trimmed by 0 bases and J by 1 base, leaving 11 bases between them. From germline, CDR1 is SGHRS and CDR2 YFSETQ. CDR3 amino acids: CASSLDGRRSYEQYF. The CDR3 DNA reads TGCGCCAGCAGCTTGGACGGACGGCGATCCTACGAGCAGTACTTC.

This clone occurred once. This chain joins TRBV6-1 and TRBJ1-1; D remains ambiguous. The CDR3 consists of 11 residues. V was trimmed by 3 bases and J by 8 bases, leaving 7 bases between them. Germline V lookup: CDR1 MNHNS, CDR2 SASEGT. The CDR3 DNA follows: TGTGCCAGCAGTGACCGCAGGGAAGCTTTCTTT. It yields the protein CASSDRREAFF.

J is TRBJ1-1 and V is TRBV14, with TRBD1 matching 7 bases. V gave up 4 bases and J gave up 1 base; unmatched junction bases: 9. The CDR3 runs to 16 residues. Germline V gene sequence: CDR1 SGHDN, CDR2 FVKESK. CDR3 sequence (DNA): TGTGCCAGCAGCCCTTCAACGACAGGGAGGAACACTGAAGCTTTCTTT. It codes for CASSPSTTGRNTEAFF.

Written as DNA, the CDR3 is TGTGCTAGTGGTTTGATGTTAACAGGGGGCGCCGGGAACACTGAAGCTTTCTTT. It translates to CASGLMLTGGAGNTEAFF. The V and J genes are TRBV12-5 and TRBJ1-1; 9 nucleotides align to TRBD1. V dropped 2 bases and J dropped 1; count of bases not matched to a gene: 11. CDR1 and CDR2 from the germline V gene are LGHNT and FRNRAP. The CDR3 is 18 residues long. Using reference TRBV12-5 and TRBJ1-1 for the parts outside the CDR3, the full variable domain is DARVTQTPRHKVTEMGQEVTMRCQPILGHNTVFWYRQTMMQGLELLAYFRNRAPLDDSGMPKDRFSAEMPDATLATLKIQPSEPRDSAVYFCASGLMLTGGAGNTEAFFGQGTRLTVV.

V gene TRBV27 combines with J gene TRBJ2-4; D possibly corresponds to TRBD1 (6 bases). Germline V gene lookup returns CDR1 MNHEY and CDR2 SMNVEV (reference sequence). The V and J ends lost 5 bases and 0 bases respectively, with 11 bases between them. This CDR3 contains 15 residues. The CDR3 DNA reads TGTGCCAGCAGTGGAAGGGGGAGAGCCAAAAACATTCAGTACTTC. Protein: CASSGRGRAKNIQYF.